Sequencing of this T cell receptor (beta chain) was carried out in a study of CD8 T cells in Susac syndrome. After extraction with the RNeasy kit, about 0.45 to 1 ug of the RNA was reverse transcribed using random hexamers. Amplification of the TCR beta CDR3 was carried out by immunoSEQ multiplex PCR, which spanned a total of 54 Vbeta and 13 Jbeta segments. Using its own MiXCR run on the immunoSEQ multiplex PCR reads, TCRdb lists one record per CDR3 protein. The profile covers about 300,000 distinct CDR3 sequences, with 89% appearing a single time and about 0.17% taken by the ten largest. This clonotype was seen a few times. Trimming removed 1 base from V and 3 bases from J, with 0 bases in between. The germline V gene encodes CDR1 PRHDT and CDR2 FYEKMQ (reference sequence). CDR3 length: 11 amino acids.

This sequence originates from a human donor with multiple sclerosis. Source material: CD8+ T cells from PBMCs. The rearrangement links TRBV13 to TRBJ1-2; no definite D call. CDR3 sequence (DNA): TGTGCCAGCAGCTTAGACTATGGCTACACCTTC. Its protein is CASSLDYGYTF.